Below are 14 T cell receptor beta chains sequenced from a single sample in a study of vaccination and CD4 T cells after COVID-19 (dated by TCRdb to between 2020 and 2023). Libraries came from PCR. The sequencer listed for this sample is Illumina iSeq 100. At the Johns Hopkins FTIC core, DNA from the cultured CD4+ T cells underwent TCR sequencing with the Oncomine TCR Beta short-read assay. The public sequencing data were trimmed at Q25 with fastp and processed into clonotypes with MiXCR by TCRdb, which kept only in-frame beta chains. Each entry is one CDR3 protein sequence, shown with its most common DNA and genes. This sample has about 20,000 distinct CDR3 sequences in its table, and 50% to 70% of those were observed once. The ten largest clones represent around 9% of the sample. These receptors lack a known antigen. This specimen's treatment or condition label, per the study, means: 10-day PBMC culture with coronavirus spike peptide pools or control peptides (ViraFEST assay).

Specimen: CD4+ T cells from blood, cultured in vitro, collected after SARS-CoV-2 vaccination. All receptors derive from a human donor who had recovered from COVID-19.

The chain is built from TRBV5-4 and TRBJ2-5, with 9 bases that match TRBD1. Germline loops: CDR1 SGHNT, CDR2 YYREEE (reference sequence). The CDR3 runs 16 residues. The J segment lost 3 bases and the V segment lost 4 bases, leaving 10 bases of the junction unmatched. In DNA, the CDR3 is TGTGCCAGCAGCCGAAGTCTAACAGGGGGCGAAGAGACCCAGTACTTC. The encoded protein is CASSRSLTGGEETQYF.

The gene calls are TRBV21-1 and TRBJ1-1; TRBD1 is the table's D call, not checked against the DNA. TRBV21-1 is flagged as a pseudogene. The CDR3 runs to 20 residues. The CDR3 nucleotides are TGTGCCAGCAGCAATTTCCCTTATATGACAGGGGGCTCCTATGGGGATGAAGCTTTCTTT. Its translation is CASSNFPYMTGGSYGDEAFF.

The V and J genes are TRBV6-1 and TRBJ1-1; D is uncertain. With 4 bases removed from V and 1 base from J, the gap between germline ends came to 10 bases. The CDR3 extends over 14 amino acids. Germline assignment: CDR1 MNHNS and CDR2 SASEGT. The CDR3 region has the DNA TGTGCCAGCAGTGTGGGTAATGCGAACACTGAAGCTTTCTTT. This codes for CASSVGNANTEAFF.

The chain is built from TRBV27 and TRBJ2-7; 14 bases line up with TRBD2. CDR1 and CDR2 from the germline V gene are MNHEY and SMNVEV (reference sequence). With V trimmed by 5 bases and J by 5 bases, 5 bases remained unmatched. CDR3 length: 15 residues. The CDR3 region has the DNA TGTGCCAGCAGTCTCGGGACTAGCGGGAGAGACGAGCAGTACTTC. Translated: CASSLGTSGRDEQYF.

The rearrangement joins TRBV30 to TRBJ1-5, with TRBD1 matching 9 bases. After removal of 3 bases from V and 4 bases from J, the junction contained 1 base not matched to a gene. Germline V lookup: CDR1 GTSNPN, CDR2 SVGIG (reference sequence). The CDR3 covers 13 residues. The CDR3 sequence: CAWSGQGNQPQHF. The CDR3 DNA follows: TGTGCCTGGAGCGGACAGGGGAATCAGCCCCAGCATTTT.

V gene TRBV11-1 combines with J gene TRBJ1-2, with D unclear. The CDR3 is made up of 16 amino acids. The germline V gene has CDR1 SGHAT and CDR2 FQDESV (reference sequence). Trimming pared 5 bases from V and 3 bases from J, leaving 19 bases between. The CDR3 loop is CASSPWTGTLHYGYTF. The CDR3 DNA follows: TGTGCCAGCAGCCCCTGGACGGGTACATTACACTATGGCTACACCTTC.

The V call is TRBV6-5, the J call TRBJ2-7; no clear D gene. V was shortened by 3 bases and J by 5 bases, with 20 bases between the two germline ends. CDR1 is MNHEY and CDR2 is SVGAGI in the germline V gene. The CDR3 extends over 16 amino acids. CDR3 in amino acids: CASSYSPDASWNEQYF. CDR3 DNA: TGTGCCAGCAGTTATAGCCCAGACGCCAGCTGGAACGAGCAGTACTTC.

This clonotype has more than one count but fewer than ten. The chain couples TRBV12-3 or TRBV12-4 to TRBJ1-6, with 8 bases lining up with TRBD1. The junction had 3 bases not matched to a gene; V was cut back by 5 bases and J by 6 bases. The CDR3 spans 14 residues. The CDR3: CASSGQGANSPLHF. CDR3 in DNA: TGTGCCAGCAGTGGGCAGGGGGCTAATTCACCCCTCCACTTT.

The chain joins TRBV6-5 to TRBJ2-1, with 8 positions matching TRBD2. V shed 4 bases, J shed 6 bases, and the junction held 14 bases outside the gene matches. The CDR3 sequence is 17 residues long. CDR1 is MNHEY, CDR2 SVGAGI, per germline. The CDR3 DNA sequence: TGTGCCAGCAGTTCCCCGGGGGGGCGGGTCGGTGGCAATGAGCAGTTCTTC. Amino acid sequence: CASSSPGGRVGGNEQFF.

The chain employs TRBV6-2 or TRBV6-3 and TRBJ1-2; D not certain. The V end lost 7 bases, the J end lost 7 bases, and 13 bases lay between the germline ends. CDR3 length: 12 amino acids. CDR1 is MNHEY, CDR2 SVGEGT, per germline. CDR3 DNA sequence: TGTGCCAGCACCACATCGGGTATTGGCTACACCTTC. It yields the protein CASTTSGIGYTF.

The chain couples TRBV6-1 to TRBJ1-6; D call uncertain. The ends were cut back, 4 bases at V and 4 bases at J, with 8 bases in the middle. CDR3 length equals 14 residues. Germline values: CDR1 MNHNS, CDR2 SASEGT. CDR3: CASSAGPYNSPLHF. The DNA of the CDR3 is TGTGCCAGCAGTGCGGGTCCATATAATTCACCCCTCCACTTT.

This clonotype is a singleton in its sample. In nucleotides, the CDR3 is TGCGCCAGCAGTGACGGTTCCTCTGGGGCCAACGTCCTGACTTTC. It is translated as CASSDGSSGANVLTF. This chain connects TRBV10-2 to TRBJ2-6; D gene unclear. Germline lookup yields CDR1 WSHSY and CDR2 SAAADI. The length of the CDR3 is 15 residues. V was shortened by 3 bases and J by 0 bases, with 6 bases between the two germline ends.

This clonotype was seen once. The chain uses TRBV6-1 and TRBJ1-6; 8 bases agree with TRBD1. V dropped 3 bases and J dropped 6; count of bases not matched to a gene: 4. Germline values: CDR1 MNHNS, CDR2 SASEGT. This CDR3 has 15 residues. As DNA, the CDR3 is TGTGCCAGCAGTGATCAGGGGGCTACTAATTCACCCCTCCACTTT. This translates into CASSDQGATNSPLHF.

CDR3 sequence: CASSLAGPIGETQYF. DNA of the CDR3: TGTGCCAGCAGCTTGGCGGGCCCCATCGGAGAGACCCAGTACTTC. This chain joins TRBV7-9 and TRBJ2-5; a weak D match, TRBD2 (5 bases). Germline V gene lookup returns CDR1 SEHNR and CDR2 FQNEAQ (reference sequence). Trimming left V 3 bases short and J 4 bases short, with 15 bases between. The CDR3 totals 15 residues.